Below are 28 T cell receptor beta chains sequenced from a single sample in a study of blood T cell repertoires in COVID-19. Method: immunoSEQ multiplex PCR; TCRdb's copy keeps in-frame clones and lacks some. The data show over 200,000 clones, just under 85% seen once. The sample taken for sequencing was PBMCs or T cells enriched from blood (not recorded which). These receptors came from a man aged 35 to 55 who had recovered from COVID-19.

The chain recombines TRBV10-3 with TRBJ1-3, with D perhaps matching TRBD1 (6 bases). Per the germline V gene, CDR1 is ENHRY and CDR2 is SYGVKD. CDR3 length equals 15 residues. Deletions cut 4 bases from V and 3 bases from J, with 13 bases between. The CDR3 region is CAISGNRVLGNTIYF. CDR3 nucleotide sequence: TGTGCCATCAGTGGAAACAGGGTCCTTGGAAACACCATATATTTT.

The chain is built from TRBV18 and TRBJ2-2; maybe TRBD2 (5 bases). The CDR3 is 15 amino acids. Germline V gene data show CDR1 as KGHSH and CDR2 as LQKENI. V lost 2 bases and J lost 7, with 14 bases in between. For the CDR3, the DNA is TGTGCCAGCTCACCAGAACTAGATGAGGTCGGGGAGCTGTTTTTT. It translates to CASSPELDEVGELFF.

The chain carries TRBV7-2 and TRBJ1-6, with TRBD1 as a possible D gene (5 bases). CDR1 is SGHTA and CDR2 is FQGNSA in the germline V gene. This CDR3 has 15 residues. V was clipped by 1 base and J by 9 bases, with 13 bases between them. The CDR3 sequence is CASSLGFLGASPLHF. CDR3 coding DNA: TGTGCCAGCAGCTTAGGATTTCTAGGGGCTTCACCCCTCCACTTT.

The J gene is TRBJ2-7, the V gene TRBV5-8; TRBD2 aligns across 7 bases. The germline gives CDR1 SGHTS, CDR2 YDEGEE. The CDR3 loop spans 15 amino acids. The trim removed 3 bases at V and 0 bases at J, leaving 6 bases unmatched. The CDR3 nucleotides are TGTGCCAGCAGCTGGGGGGGGACTGTCTCCTACGAGCAGTACTTC. Amino acid sequence: CASSWGGTVSYEQYF.

The gene calls are TRBV18 and TRBJ1-2; TRBD1 matches 10 bases. The V segment lost 6 bases and the J segment 6 bases; nucleotides outside the gene matches: 4. The germline V gene has CDR1 KGHSH and CDR2 LQKENI. This CDR3 contains 13 residues. CDR3 residues: CASSPTGGDGYTF. Written as DNA, the CDR3 is TGTGCCAGCTCTCCGACAGGGGGCGATGGCTACACCTTC.

The rearrangement joins TRBV2 to TRBJ2-7; the match to TRBD2 covers 9 bases. V was clipped by 4 bases and J by 0 bases; unmatched bases: 7. The CDR3 is 16 amino acids. CDR1 and CDR2 from the germline V gene are SNHLY and FYNNEI. The CDR3 DNA reads as TGTGCCAGCAGTGTGCTTGGCGGGAGGGGCTCCTACGAGCAGTACTTC. Translating gives CASSVLGGRGSYEQYF.

V gene TRBV7-2 combines with J gene TRBJ1-5; D is unclear. This CDR3 is built from 13 residues. V was trimmed by 0 bases and J by 3 bases, leaving 3 bases between them. From germline, CDR1 is SGHTA and CDR2 FQGNSA. DNA for the CDR3: TGTGCCAGCAGCTTAGCCCACAATCAGCCCCAGCATTTT. Residues: CASSLAHNQPQHF.

The CDR3 spells CASSLGTVYGYTF. The CDR3 bases are TGTGCCAGCAGCCTAGGGACAGTATATGGCTACACCTTC. This sequence joins TRBV6-5 and TRBJ1-2; TRBD1 aligns across 7 bases. CDR3 length: 13 amino acids. V lost 6 bases and J lost 5; bases outside the gene matches: 6. Germline-derived CDR1 and CDR2 are MNHEY and SVGAGI.

The chain combines TRBV3-1 (or the pseudogene TRBV3-2) with TRBJ1-3; D is unresolved. The germline V and J ends were trimmed by 1 base and 3 bases, with 7 bases remaining between them. The germline gives CDR1 LGHDT, CDR2 YNNKEL (reference sequence). The CDR3 covers 14 residues. CDR3 in DNA: TGTGCCAGCAGCCAAGGAGCGTTTGGAAACACCATATATTTT. Its translation: CASSQGAFGNTIYF.

This clone was seen more than once but under ten times. V and J are TRBV6-6 and TRBJ2-2, with D possibly matching TRBD1 (5 bases). V was cut by 5 bases and J by 5 bases, with 12 bases left in between. CDR3 size: 14 residues. The V gene's germline CDR1 is MNHNY and CDR2 SVGAGI (reference sequence). CDR3 sequence: CASSPGFPTGELFF. The DNA for the CDR3 is TGTGCCAGCAGTCCAGGGTTCCCAACCGGGGAGCTGTTTTTT.

This clone was detected a few times. The chain employs TRBV6-2 or TRBV6-3 and TRBJ2-7; D is unclear. Trimming removed 2 bases from V and 3 bases from J, with 14 bases in between. Germline lookup yields CDR1 MNHEY and CDR2 SVGEGT. The CDR3 runs to 15 residues. The CDR3, as DNA: TGTGCCAGCAGTTACAGCGTCCAGACTCACTACGAGCAGTACTTC. Amino acids: CASSYSVQTHYEQYF.

The chain couples TRBV6-5 to TRBJ2-5, with TRBD1 matching over 10 bases. The length of the CDR3 is 15 residues. The V segment lost 6 bases and the J segment 5 bases; nucleotides outside the gene matches: 9. CDR1 is MNHEY, CDR2 SVGAGI, per germline. The CDR3 sequence is CASSRGTGAVETQYF. CDR3 nucleotide sequence: TGTGCCAGCAGCCGGGGGACAGGGGCCGTGGAGACCCAGTACTTC.

This clone was seen a few times. The DNA for the CDR3 is TGTGCCAGCAGCTTCGGGGGAGATGGTTATGGCTACACCTTC. Its translation: CASSFGGDGYGYTF. This chain connects TRBV5-4 to TRBJ1-2; D is perhaps TRBD1 (5 bases). Trimming stripped 2 bases from V and 5 bases from J, with 13 bases between. Germline V lookup: CDR1 SGHNT, CDR2 YYREEE (reference sequence). This CDR3 spans 14 amino acids.

The chain combines TRBV4-2 with TRBJ2-1; TRBD1 is a possible D gene (6 bases). The CDR3 is made up of 15 amino acids. Germline loops: CDR1 LGHNA, CDR2 YNFKEQ. The V end lost 0 bases, the J end lost 4 bases, and 10 bases lay between the germline ends. CDR3 in amino acids: CASSQEWDTYNEQFF. CDR3 nucleotide sequence: TGTGCCAGCAGCCAAGAATGGGACACTTACAATGAGCAGTTCTTC.

V usage is TRBV28 and J usage is TRBJ1-4, with TRBD1 as a possible D gene (5 bases). The CDR3 extends over 17 amino acids. The V end lost 5 bases, the J end lost 0 bases, and 16 bases lay between the germline ends. Per the germline V gene, CDR1 is MDHEN and CDR2 is SYDVKM. CDR3 residues: CASSPPQGRATNEKLFF. In DNA form, the CDR3 reads TGTGCCAGCAGTCCGCCGCAAGGCAGGGCAACTAATGAAAAACTGTTTTTT.

The V gene is TRBV4-1, the J gene TRBJ1-5; 7 bases are shared with TRBD1. V trimming: 4 bases; J trimming: 3 bases; junction bases outside the gene matches: 9. This CDR3 has 16 amino acids. The germline V gene has CDR1 MGHRA and CDR2 YSYEKL. The CDR3: CASSRFGQALNQPQHF. The DNA for the CDR3 is TGCGCCAGCAGCCGATTCGGACAGGCCCTCAATCAGCCCCAGCATTTT.

J is TRBJ2-3 and V is TRBV5-5, with D possibly TRBD2 on 6 matching bases. The CDR3 length is 14 residues. Trimming left V 4 bases short and J 2 bases short, with 11 bases between. Germline CDR1 reads SGHKS; CDR2 reads YYEKEE (reference sequence). CDR3 residues: CASSLLAYTDTQYF. CDR3 nucleotides: TGTGCCAGCAGCCTACTAGCCTACACAGATACGCAGTATTTT.

This clone was detected once. The gene calls are TRBV5-5 and TRBJ2-3; D uncertain. The CDR3 runs 13 residues. Trimming took 2 bases from V and 3 from J, leaving 7 bases between them. CDR1 is SGHKS and CDR2 is YYEKEE in the germline V gene (reference sequence). The CDR3 DNA reads as TGTGCCAGCAGCTTTTACGGGACAGATACGCAGTATTTT. It specifies CASSFYGTDTQYF.

The rearrangement uses TRBV5-1 and TRBJ1-5; no reliable D call. The CDR3 runs 14 residues. Germline V CDR1 and CDR2: SGHRS, YFSETQ. V lost 2 bases to trimming and J lost 2 bases, with 8 bases between them. CDR3 nucleotide sequence: TGCGCCAGCAGCTTCGAGGGAGGCAATCAGCCCCAGCATTTT. Its protein is CASSFEGGNQPQHF.

This clone showed up just a few times. The rearrangement uses TRBV3-1 (or the pseudogene TRBV3-2) and TRBJ2-1; the match to TRBD2 covers 7 bases. The CDR3 consists of 17 residues. The V gene end was trimmed by 0 bases and the J gene end by 3 bases; junction bases not matched to a gene: 8. CDR1 and CDR2 from the germline V gene are LGHDT and YNNKEL (reference sequence). The CDR3 DNA follows: TGTGCCAGCAGCCAAGATGACGCGGGGGAGAACTACAATGAGCAGTTCTTC. Translated, it gives CASSQDDAGENYNEQFF.

This rearrangement joins TRBV2 to TRBJ1-2; no reliable D call. There are 15 residues in the CDR3. Germline V lookup: CDR1 SNHLY, CDR2 FYNNEI. V lost 6 bases and J 0 bases, leaving 14 bases between the germline ends. CDR3 sequence (DNA): TGTGCCAGCAGAATACGACAAACCTCTAACTATGGCTACACCTTC. As protein: CASRIRQTSNYGYTF.

The genes are TRBV28 and TRBJ1-3; TRBD1 matches 10 bases. Germline V gene data show CDR1 as MDHEN and CDR2 as SYDVKM. The CDR3 loop spans 20 amino acids. V was pared by 6 bases and J by 0 bases, with 17 bases of the junction left unmatched. This CDR3 reads CASSYFEGQGSSSSGNTIYF. The DNA for the CDR3 is TGTGCCAGCAGCTACTTTGAGGGACAGGGGTCCTCAAGCTCTGGAAACACCATATATTTT.

This chain joins TRBV28 and TRBJ2-7, with a weak D call TRBD1 (6 bases). The V end was cut by 4 bases, the J end by 2 bases, with 12 bases between. The germline V gene has CDR1 MDHEN and CDR2 SYDVKM. This CDR3 spans 14 amino acids. CDR3 nucleotides: TGTGCCAGCAGTTCCACAGGGTTCCCCTACGAGCAGTACTTC. Residues: CASSSTGFPYEQYF.

As DNA, the CDR3 is TGTGCCTGGAGTACCCTAGCGGAGACCCAGTACTTC. It translates to CAWSTLAETQYF. The chain links TRBV30 to TRBJ2-5; a possible D gene is TRBD2 (6 bases). This CDR3 has 12 residues. Germline V gene sequence: CDR1 GTSNPN, CDR2 SVGIG (reference sequence). Trimming removed 2 bases from V and 5 bases from J, with 9 bases in between.

The gene calls are TRBV6-6 and TRBJ2-1, with 11 bases matching TRBD1. J was trimmed by 7 bases and V by 10 bases; bases with no gene match: 3. The length of the CDR3 is 12 residues. The germline V gene encodes CDR1 MNHNY and CDR2 SVGAGI (reference sequence). In DNA form, the CDR3 reads TGTGCCACCTGGGACAGGGGGAATGAGCAGTTCTTC. Its translation: CATWDRGNEQFF.

This clone has only one observation. In nucleotides, the CDR3 is TGTGCCAGCCTCAACTCGGGATCCGTACTCAAGGCAGATACGCAGTATTTT. Translation gives CASLNSGSVLKADTQYF. The chain has TRBV28 and TRBJ2-3; D is perhaps TRBD2 (5 bases). V shed 8 bases and J shed 4 bases, with 25 bases lying between them. This CDR3 has 17 residues. Per the germline V gene, CDR1 is MDHEN and CDR2 is SYDVKM.

The chain joins TRBV19 to TRBJ1-5, with D maybe TRBD1 (6 bases). With 6 bases removed from V and 7 bases from J, the gap between germline ends came to 16 bases. This CDR3 contains 14 residues. From germline, CDR1 is LNHDA and CDR2 SQIVND (reference sequence). In DNA, the CDR3 is TGTGCCAGTAGATTGGGGGCGGATGAACAGCCCCAGCATTTT. Its translation: CASRLGADEQPQHF.

V gene TRBV6-1 combines with J gene TRBJ2-1; TRBD2 matches at 8 bases. The length of the CDR3 is 14 residues. Germline CDR1 MNHNS, CDR2 SASEGT. V lost 7 bases to trimming and J lost 7 bases; unmatched junction nucleotides: 9. The CDR3 spells CASTPGRAGNEQFF. The CDR3 DNA is TGTGCCAGCACCCCCGGGAGGGCCGGGAATGAGCAGTTCTTC.